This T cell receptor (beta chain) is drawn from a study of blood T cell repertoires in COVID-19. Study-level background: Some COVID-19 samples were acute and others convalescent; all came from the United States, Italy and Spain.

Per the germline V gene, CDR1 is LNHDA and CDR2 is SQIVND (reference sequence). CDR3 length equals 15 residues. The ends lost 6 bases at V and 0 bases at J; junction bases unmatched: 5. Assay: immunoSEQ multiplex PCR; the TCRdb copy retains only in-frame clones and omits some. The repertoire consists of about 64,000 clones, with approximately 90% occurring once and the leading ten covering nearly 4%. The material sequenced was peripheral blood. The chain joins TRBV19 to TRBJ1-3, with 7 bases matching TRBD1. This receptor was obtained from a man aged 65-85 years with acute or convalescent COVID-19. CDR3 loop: CASSQGDGSGNTIYF. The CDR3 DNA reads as TGTGCCAGTAGCCAGGGGGACGGCTCTGGAAACACCATATATTTT.